This TCR beta chain originates from a study of Graves' ophthalmopathy and Graves' hyperthyroidism. The study, taken as a whole, reports: Ophthalmopathy progression was predicted by the model at 55% to 71% sensitivity and less than 80% specificity.

Amplifying from RNA transcripts, the study obtained TCR beta CDR3 regions. Investigators did first-round RT-PCR with HTBI primers, then second-round multiplex PCR. TCRdb passed the multiplex PCR reads through MiXCR, listing each CDR3 protein once. There are roughly 350,000 distinct CDR3 sequences in the sample; 17% occur only once, and roughly 2.4% lies in the top ten. Patients in the hyperthyroidism group, adults aged 18 to 65, were newly diagnosed, under 2 months' duration. PBMCs had their origin in fresh peripheral blood (around 10 ml). This clonotype was recorded many times. Its antigen is as yet unknown. The sequenced material came from peripheral blood. The TCR sequence derives from an adult woman with stable Graves' hyperthyroidism.

Written as DNA, the CDR3 is TGTGCCAGCAGCCCGTGGGGACAGGGGGGGGATGGCTACACCTTC. Translation gives CASSPWGQGGDGYTF. The gene calls are TRBV7-2 and TRBJ1-2, with TRBD1 identical over 11 bases. V lost 5 bases and J lost 6; bases outside the gene matches: 8. This CDR3 contains 15 residues. CDR1 is SGHTA, CDR2 FQGNSA, per germline. Looking up the rest from reference TRBV7-2 and TRBJ1-2 gives the full variable domain: GAGVSQSPSNKVTEKGKDVELRCDPISGHTALYWYRQSLGQGLEFLIYFQGNSAPDKSGLPSDRFSAERTGGSVSTLTIQRTQQEDSAVYLCASSPWGQGGDGYTFGSGTRLTVV.